This note documents a single T cell receptor (beta chain) sequence. Its specificity is unknown. The sample comes from a study of shared clonotypes between healthy human individuals. The authors ran the assay at deep level. Produced via immunoSEQ multiplex PCR; TCRdb's table is partial and in-frame only. In the table there are about 2,500,000 clones, around nine tenths of which are singletons. Germline values: CDR1 WSHSY, CDR2 SAAADI. The CDR3 totals 16 residues. V lost 4 bases to trimming and J lost 5 bases; unmatched junction nucleotides: 6. Overall study results and limits: At large depth, rarefaction still showed sorted-subset sequencing to be incomplete.

The sequence was obtained from a man aged 18 to 30 in good health. The source material was naive CD4+ T cells sorted from blood. This sample's subset: CD45RA+ positively selected. The chain links TRBV10-2 to TRBJ2-3; 13 nucleotides agree with TRBD2. In nucleotides, the CDR3 is TGCGCCAGCAGTGCTGGACTAGCGGGAGTTATAGATACGCAGTATTTT. Translated, it gives CASSAGLAGVIDTQYF.